The present TCR beta chain was sequenced within a study of shared clonotypes between healthy human individuals (dated by TCRdb to the early 2020s). As for the study more broadly: A few men and a couple of women, aged 18 to 49 years, made up the cohort. For each donor, CD4 naive and CD4 memory were each given three plates, CD8 naive was given two plates, and CD8 memory was given one plate. To estimate repertoire size and how much clonotype sharing occurs between individuals, the study deeply sequenced the blood TCR repertoires of several healthy adults. To increase sequencing depth and limit assay-specific biases, TCR repertoire library preparation and sequencing were carried out by different laboratories using diverse techniques. Between about 0.85 and 10 billion PBMCs per donor were obtained by leukapheresis. On the study overall, not on this receptor specifically: Sharing across a handful of donors was observed for roughly 5.4% of naive CD4, 3.5% of naive CD8, 2.3% of memory CD4, and about 0.38% of memory CD8 clonotypes. Based on pairwise subsampling, the degree of clonotype sharing among donors was expected to be affected by sequencing depth. Estimated clonotype richness was generally larger for naive than for memory subsets. Because the study included a small number of donors, the genetic and exposure-history diversity represented was limited. Sampling was restricted to blood, and TCR repertoires in tissue are likely to differ from TCR repertoires in blood. Higher generation probabilities were observed for clonotypes shared by all four sorted-subset donors than for non-shared clonotypes. Incomplete sequencing was indicated by rarefaction of sorted-subset datasets, despite the large sequencing depth.

Donors were healthy HIV-negative adults with no recently reported acute infections or vaccinations. Every donor was a Caucasian adult living in Nashville, Tennessee, USA. CD4+ T cells were enriched by magnetic negative selection, after which naive cells were positively selected on CD45RA and the negative fraction was taken as the memory subset. Blood was collected by leukapheresis, and PBMCs were isolated by Ficoll-Histopaque density gradient centrifugation and then cryopreserved in liquid nitrogen vapor phase. Analytical flow cytometry was used to check the purity and quantity of every magnetically sorted T cell population. Genomic DNA was isolated from each sorted fraction and quantified by UV absorbance on a Nanodrop 2000c. With respect to this clone: Its target antigen remains unknown. No qualities accompany the bases; no much larger clone lies one base away.

Using the deep immunoSEQ assay, multiplex PCR amplified TCR CDR3 regions from genomic DNA. Extracted genomic DNA from each cell subset was spread evenly across all wells of several immunoSEQ 96-well plates, with each plate serving as a replicate. Each replicate PCR for sorted subsets received about 210 ng genomic DNA, equal to some 32,000 T cell genomes. Purified libraries were measured with a Qubit 3.0 fluorometer, size-checked on a Bioanalyzer 2100, and measured again with the KAPA Library Quantification kit. Each immunoSEQ 96-well plate was sequenced on its own single-read 150-cycle Illumina NextSeq 550 flow cell. From the authors' description of their analysis: The immunoSEQ output contained only junctional sequences without quality scores, so filtering could not match that applied to full-length reads. To assign V/J genes and CDR3, sequences were annotated using PyIR, a Python wrapper for IgBLAST v1.9, with IMGT germline references. Reads with weak V/J assignments (E-value above 1e-6), missing CDR3, stop codons, out-of-frame junctions, or ambiguous translated residues were removed. V3J clonotypes were defined as sequences sharing the same inferred V gene, J gene, and CDR3 amino acid sequence. Percentage overlap between repertoires was computed as shared unique clonotypes divided by the size of the smaller repertoire. RTK rarefaction, the Chao1 estimator, and Recon v2.1 estimates of unobserved clonotypes were used to assess repertoire richness. Generation probabilities for all TCRbeta clonotypes obtained by the gDNA method from a handful of donors were computed using OLGA. TCRdb carries this immuneACCESS record with in-frame sequences only. Its versions omit some clonotypes, under half of them owing to an unresolved V gene in the studies checked, with the rest unexplained. V, J and clone size are those of that table, while D and trimming were read from the DNA. In all, the sample holds nearly 1 million clones, and roughly 72% of those were seen once. The ten largest clones capture 1.5% of the sample.

The CDR3 sequence holds 13 residues, the cysteine and phenylalanine included. The entry retains the CDR3 DNA only, 39 bases that are in frame from base 1. Trimming takes 5 bases off V and 2 bases off J; junction bases not matched to a gene: 2. CDR1 and CDR2, looked up from the germline V gene (reference sequence), are MNHNY and SVGAGI. The rearranged segments are TRBV6-6 and TRBJ2-7; 8 junctional bases match TRBD2. This receptor was obtained from a young man in good health. Sequencing was done on a sample of memory CD4+ T cells sorted from blood. Read against the paper, the sample's cell subset or site label means: CD45RA-negative fraction. The sequenced DNA is TGTGCCAGCAGTCGAGCGGGGGCCTACGAGCAGTACTTC. Translated, this is CASSRAGAYEQYF.